The 29 T cell receptor beta chains presented below share a single source sample, sequenced in a study of OX40 agonist ivuxolimab in advanced cancers. The receptor library was made with the immunoSEQ multiplex PCR assay. The source is immuneACCESS, and TCRdb retained only in-frame sequences with V and J called. Part of the clones is not carried over; for the studies checked, unresolved V genes explain less than half of this, and the remainder is unexplained. The sample data list almost 70,000 clones, and approximately 90% of these were observed just once. Just under 0.3% of the sample lies in the top ten. The source material was CD4+ or CD8+ T cells sorted from blood, sampled in a trial of the OX40 agonist ivuxolimab. The receptors come from an adult with an advanced solid tumor such as melanoma, head and neck, liver or kidney cancer.

The chain joins TRBV10-1 to TRBJ2-2; TRBD2 aligns across 7 bases. Germline CDR1 is WNHNN and CDR2 is SYGVQD (reference sequence). The CDR3 spans 13 residues. V gave up 4 bases and J gave up 5 bases; unmatched junction bases: 1. CDR3 nucleotide sequence: TGCGCCAGCAGTGGCGGGGGTACCGGGGAGCTGTTTTTT. Encoded protein: CASSGGGTGELFF.

This chain connects TRBV28 to TRBJ1-3; possible D gene TRBD1, 5 bases. Germline CDR1 reads MDHEN; CDR2 reads SYDVKM. With 7 bases removed from V and 2 bases from J, the gap between germline ends came to 12 bases. The CDR3 totals 14 residues. CDR3 DNA: TGTGCCAGCATCAGGGAGAGTACTGGAAACACCATATATTTT. This translates into CASIRESTGNTIYF.

This clone was seen just once. The J gene is TRBJ2-7, the V gene TRBV27; a possible D gene is TRBD1 (5 bases). Between the trimmed V and J ends, which lost 3 bases and 1 base, there was a span of 16 bases. This CDR3 has 16 residues. Germline V CDR1 and CDR2: MNHEY, SMNVEV (reference sequence). The CDR3, as DNA: TGTGCCAGCAGTTTGAACCGTCTGACAGCTTCCTACGAGCAGTACTTC. Its translation: CASSLNRLTASYEQYF.

This chain uses TRBV25-1 with TRBJ2-3; D remains unclear. Germline V gives CDR1 MGHDK, CDR2 SYGVNS. Trimming removed 4 bases at V and 4 bases at J, with 6 bases between. The CDR3 contains 12 residues. In nucleotides, the CDR3 is TGTGCCAGCAGTGGCAAGTCAGATACGCAGTATTTT. Amino acids: CASSGKSDTQYF.

This rearrangement joins TRBV10-2 to TRBJ1-5; no clear D. The CDR3 runs 12 residues. V lost 8 bases and J 0 bases, leaving 5 bases between the germline ends. From germline, CDR1 is WSHSY and CDR2 SAAADI. CDR3 nucleotide sequence: TGCGCCAGCGGGGATAGCAATCAGCCCCAGCATTTT. Translated: CASGDSNQPQHF.

V and J are TRBV18 and TRBJ1-5; weak D call: TRBD1 (5 bases). The germline V and J ends were trimmed by 3 bases and 5 bases, with 11 bases remaining between them. Germline assignment: CDR1 KGHSH and CDR2 LQKENI. This CDR3 contains 14 residues. CDR3 in DNA: TGTGCCAGCTCACCTCTGGGGGTGGATCAGCCCCAGCATTTT. It translates to CASSPLGVDQPQHF.

V is TRBV7-8 and J is TRBJ2-3, with 10 nucleotides matching TRBD2. The CDR3 covers 16 residues. CDR1 is SGHVS and CDR2 is FQNEAQ in the germline V gene. Trimming cost V 5 bases and J 5 bases; bases outside gene matches: 10. This chain's CDR3 is CASSLILAGVGDTQYF. The CDR3 DNA is TGTGCCAGCAGCCTAATCCTAGCGGGAGTCGGAGATACGCAGTATTTT.

The genes are TRBV15 and TRBJ1-2, with D uncertain. V lost 0 bases to trimming and J lost 5 bases, with 19 bases between them. Germline CDR1 LNHNV, CDR2 YYDKDF (reference sequence). The CDR3 loop spans 17 amino acids. The CDR3 is CATSRDKLAGMRYGYTF. The DNA for the CDR3 is TGTGCCACCAGCAGAGATAAGTTGGCAGGAATGAGGTATGGCTACACCTTC.

The chain joins TRBV5-4 to TRBJ2-1, with D perhaps matching TRBD1 or TRBD2 (5 bases each). Trimming shortened V by 3 bases and J by 5 bases, and 15 bases separated the two germline ends. CDR1 SGHNT and CDR2 YYREEE come from the germline V gene (reference sequence). This CDR3 contains 15 residues. In DNA form, the CDR3 reads TGTGCCAGCAGCTCCCCTGCCGGGGCGAACAATGAGCAGTTCTTC. This encodes CASSSPAGANNEQFF. Drawing the rest from reference TRBV5-4 and TRBJ2-1, the complete variable domain is ETGVTQSPTHLIKTRGQQVTLRCSSQSGHNTVSWYQQALGQGPQFIFQYYREEENGRGNFPPRFSGLQFPNYSSELNVNALELDDSALYLCASSSPAGANNEQFFGPGTRLTVL.

The chain joins TRBV15 to TRBJ2-7, with D possibly TRBD2 on 5 matching bases. The V end was cut by 0 bases, the J end by 4 bases, with 13 bases between. Germline assignment: CDR1 LNHNV and CDR2 YYDKDF (reference sequence). CDR3 length equals 15 residues. DNA of the CDR3: TGTGCCACCAGCAGAGATATAGAGGGCCCATACGAGCAGTACTTC. It encodes CATSRDIEGPYEQYF.

The V and J genes are TRBV18 and TRBJ2-2; tentatively, D is TRBD1 or TRBD2 (5 bases each). V shed 3 bases and J shed 5 bases, with 10 bases lying between them. CDR3 length equals 14 residues. Germline lookup yields CDR1 KGHSH and CDR2 LQKENI. The CDR3 sequence is CASSPTAVTGELFF. The CDR3 nucleotides are TGTGCCAGCTCACCGACAGCGGTAACCGGGGAGCTGTTTTTT. Full variable domain (rest looked up from reference TRBV18 and TRBJ2-2): NAGVMQNPRHLVRRRGQEARLRCSPMKGHSHVYWYRQLPEEGLKFMVYLQKENIIDESGMPKERFSAEFPKEGPSILRIQQVVRGDSAAYFCASSPTAVTGELFFGEGSRLTVL.

The chain links TRBV5-6 to TRBJ2-5; maybe TRBD2 (6 bases). In germline, CDR1 is SGHDT, CDR2 YYEEEE. CDR3 length: 15 residues. Deletions cut 2 bases from V and 5 bases from J, with 16 bases between. The CDR3 DNA is TGTGCCAGCAGCTTTGGGCAGGGAGGCGGGGAGACCCAGTACTTC. It encodes CASSFGQGGGETQYF.

The chain joins TRBV10-3 to TRBJ2-2; D possibly uses TRBD1 or TRBD2 (5 bases each). The CDR3 has 15 amino acids. The V end was cut by 4 bases, the J end by 0 bases, with 9 bases between. CDR1 is ENHRY, CDR2 SYGVKD, per germline. CDR3: CAISAGAANTGELFF. The CDR3 DNA is TGTGCCATCAGTGCCGGGGCAGCGAACACCGGGGAGCTGTTTTTT.

This clone was recorded once. The chain is built from TRBV30 and TRBJ1-1; D possibly corresponds to TRBD1 (6 bases). This CDR3 spans 17 amino acids. From germline, CDR1 is GTSNPN and CDR2 SVGIG (reference sequence). V lost 0 bases to trimming and J lost 3 bases, with 20 bases between them. The CDR3 sequence: CAWSVLSDRLGDTEAFF. CDR3 in DNA: TGTGCCTGGAGTGTACTATCTGACAGGCTGGGAGACACTGAAGCTTTCTTT.

The J gene is TRBJ2-1, the V gene TRBV9; 11 bases agree with TRBD2. The J segment lost 9 bases and the V segment lost 2 bases, leaving 7 bases of the junction unmatched. The CDR3 consists of 15 residues. Germline V gene lookup returns CDR1 SGDLS and CDR2 YYNGEE. DNA of the CDR3: TGTGCCAGCAGCGTTTTAGCGGGAGGGATAGGTGAGCAGTTCTTC. It encodes CASSVLAGGIGEQFF.

This clone was recorded once. V and J are TRBV7-2 and TRBJ2-7; D is unresolved. There are 14 residues in the CDR3. V lost 3 bases, J lost 3 bases, and 12 bases lay in between. The germline V gene encodes CDR1 SGHTA and CDR2 FQGNSA. CDR3 protein: CASSFTGQHYEQYF. The CDR3 region has the DNA TGTGCCAGCAGCTTTACGGGCCAACACTACGAGCAGTACTTC.

The chain joins TRBV10-3 to TRBJ2-1, with 9 bases that match TRBD2. Germline lookup yields CDR1 ENHRY and CDR2 SYGVKD. The ends lost 4 bases at V and 5 bases at J; junction bases unmatched: 9. The CDR3 is 16 residues long. The CDR3: CAISVGSGSTHNEQFF. CDR3 nucleotide sequence: TGTGCCATCAGTGTTGGTAGCGGGAGTACGCACAATGAGCAGTTCTTC.

The CDR3 DNA sequence: TGTGCCAGTAGCACTCTTGGACTAGCGGGAGGAGGTGAGCAGTTCTTC. Its translation is CASSTLGLAGGGEQFF. The J gene is TRBJ2-1, the V gene TRBV19; 14 nucleotides match TRBD2. V lost 6 bases and J lost 9; bases outside the gene matches: 10. Germline V gene lookup returns CDR1 LNHDA and CDR2 SQIVND (reference sequence). The CDR3 contains 16 residues.

CDR3 DNA sequence: TGTGCCAGCAGATCGGGCGGGAGTGAGCAGTTCTTC. Translation gives CASRSGGSEQFF. The J gene is TRBJ2-1, the V gene TRBV7-3; 7 positions agree with TRBD2. This CDR3 has 12 amino acids. Germline V CDR1 and CDR2: SGHTA, FQGTGA. J lost 9 bases, V lost 6 bases, and 5 bases had no gene match.

This chain's CDR3 is CAISAGGGEQYF. The DNA for the CDR3 is TGTGCCATCAGTGCTGGGGGCGGCGAGCAGTACTTC. V and J are TRBV10-3 and TRBJ2-7; D perhaps matches TRBD1 (6 bases). Germline CDR1 and CDR2: ENHRY and SYGVKD. This CDR3 has 12 amino acids. V was cut by 4 bases and J by 6 bases, with 10 bases left in between.

CDR3 DNA: TGTGCCAGCAGTGATAGTATCTCAGTGACTCGGGTGGGCTACACCTTC. Protein: CASSDSISVTRVGYTF. The V and J genes are TRBV25-1 and TRBJ1-2; D is unresolved. The ends were cut back, 3 bases at V and 8 bases at J, with 22 bases in the middle. The CDR3 consists of 16 residues. Germline CDR1 MGHDK, CDR2 SYGVNS.

To note about this clone: At the DNA level, this CDR3 is encoded by other sequences in the same sample as well. This chain's CDR3 is CASSSGDSNQPQHF. In nucleotides, the CDR3 is TGCGCCAGCAGCTCTGGAGATAGCAATCAGCCCCAGCATTTT. The V call is TRBV5-1, the J call TRBJ1-5; D uncertain. This CDR3 has 14 amino acids. Germline values: CDR1 SGHRS, CDR2 YFSETQ. The V gene lost 3 bases and the J gene lost 0 bases, with 7 bases spanning the gap.

The genes are TRBV2 and TRBJ1-2, with D unclear. CDR1 SNHLY and CDR2 FYNNEI come from the germline V gene. CDR3 length equals 14 residues. V shed 0 bases and J shed 8 bases, with 13 bases lying between them. The CDR3 DNA sequence: TGTGCCAGCAGTGAAGCGCTATTGAGACGAGGCTACACCTTC. This sequence encodes CASSEALLRRGYTF.

V usage is TRBV6-5 and J usage is TRBJ1-4; TRBD1 matches at 9 bases. Trimming removed 7 bases from V and 10 bases from J; junction bases left unmatched: 10. CDR3 size: 14 residues. Germline V lookup: CDR1 MNHEY, CDR2 SVGAGI. This CDR3 is CASTLGTGSGKLFF. The CDR3 coding sequence is TGTGCCAGCACCCTCGGGACAGGGTCAGGAAAACTGTTTTTT.

V usage is TRBV9 and J usage is TRBJ2-7; 9 nucleotides match TRBD1. Germline assignment: CDR1 SGDLS and CDR2 YYNGEE. This CDR3 is 14 amino acids long. V lost 2 bases to trimming and J lost 4 bases; unmatched junction nucleotides: 4. The CDR3 reads CASSVTGGVYEQYF. The CDR3 DNA sequence: TGTGCCAGCAGCGTCACAGGGGGCGTTTACGAGCAGTACTTC.

The chain recombines TRBV5-1 with TRBJ1-6; 8 nucleotides match TRBD1. Germline values: CDR1 SGHRS, CDR2 YFSETQ. The CDR3 covers 14 residues. Trimming removed 3 bases from V and 8 bases from J; junction bases left unmatched: 4. This CDR3 reads CASSSGTGYSPLHF. Here the CDR3 DNA reads TGCGCCAGCAGCTCCGGGACAGGCTATTCACCCCTCCACTTT.

The V and J genes are TRBV15 and TRBJ2-7; 8 bases line up with TRBD2. This CDR3 has 15 amino acids. Germline V CDR1 and CDR2: LNHNV, YYDKDF (reference sequence). With 0 bases clipped from V and 6 bases from J, the junction kept 7 bases outside the gene matches. Written as DNA, the CDR3 is TGTGCCACCAGCAGAGATCTTTCGGGAGGGGTCGAGCAGTACTTC. It is translated as CATSRDLSGGVEQYF.

This clone was detected once. This rearrangement joins TRBV10-2 to TRBJ1-2; no clear D. The CDR3 spans 16 residues. Trimming stripped 0 bases from V and 0 bases from J, with 11 bases between. Germline V gene sequence: CDR1 WSHSY, CDR2 SAAADI. The CDR3 DNA follows: TGCGCCAGCAGTGAGTCTAGGGCAGGAGCTAACTATGGCTACACCTTC. The encoded protein is CASSESRAGANYGYTF.

The CDR3 loop is CASSSTGSTDTQYF. CDR3 in DNA: TGTGCCAGTAGTTCGACGGGTAGCACAGATACGCAGTATTTT. This chain links TRBV19 with TRBJ2-3; D is undetermined. The CDR3 is 14 amino acids. Trimming cost V 5 bases and J 0 bases, with 9 bases left between them. Per the germline V gene, CDR1 is LNHDA and CDR2 is SQIVND (reference sequence).